The text below deals with one T cell receptor (beta chain). Its antigen is undetermined. The data originate from a study of memory CD8 T cells in hepatitis C reinfection. The study's findings and limits: A handful of donors were too few for definitive public clonotype conclusions.

As to time point: pre-reinfection, 55 to 20 weeks before reinfection detection. No in vitro expansion preceded TCR sequencing of the sorted cells. Donors came from people who inject drugs enrolled in HEPCO, Canada. Some clones are missing from TCRdb's copy, which holds only in-frame ones; the method was immunoSEQ multiplex PCR. This table holds approximately 51,000 clones, around 92% found once. Sequences were obtained from naive CD8+ T cells sorted from blood. The receptor's source is a man between 18 and 35 years old with hepatitis C virus infection.

The DNA of the CDR3 is TGTGCCACCAGCAGAAGCTACCCGGGGGCAACTAATGAAAAACTGTTTTTT. It yields the protein CATSRSYPGATNEKLFF. The rearrangement uses TRBV15 and TRBJ1-4, with a weak D call TRBD1 (5 bases). Trimming left V 2 bases short and J 0 bases short, with 13 bases between. This CDR3 is built from 17 residues. The germline CDR1 and CDR2 sequences are LNHNV and YYDKDF (reference sequence). Variable domain in full (rest from reference TRBV15 and TRBJ1-4): DAMVIQNPRYQVTQFGKPVTLSCSQTLNHNVMYWYQQKSSQAPKLLFHYYDKDFNNEADTPDNFQSRRPNTSFCFLDIRSPGLGDTAMYLCATSRSYPGATNEKLFFGSGTQLSVL.